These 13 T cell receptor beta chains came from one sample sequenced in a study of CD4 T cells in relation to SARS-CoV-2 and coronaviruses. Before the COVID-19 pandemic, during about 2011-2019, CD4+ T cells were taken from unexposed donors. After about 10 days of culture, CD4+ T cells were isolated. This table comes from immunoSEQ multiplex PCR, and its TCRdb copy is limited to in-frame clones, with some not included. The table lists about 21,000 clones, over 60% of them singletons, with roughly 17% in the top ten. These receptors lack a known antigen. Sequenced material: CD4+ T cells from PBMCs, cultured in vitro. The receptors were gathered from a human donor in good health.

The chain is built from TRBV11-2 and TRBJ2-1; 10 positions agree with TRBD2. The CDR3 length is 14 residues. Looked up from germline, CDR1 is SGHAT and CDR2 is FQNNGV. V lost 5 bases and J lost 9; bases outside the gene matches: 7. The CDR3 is CASSRIAGGGEQFF. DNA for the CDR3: TGTGCCAGCAGCCGAATAGCGGGAGGAGGTGAGCAGTTCTTC.

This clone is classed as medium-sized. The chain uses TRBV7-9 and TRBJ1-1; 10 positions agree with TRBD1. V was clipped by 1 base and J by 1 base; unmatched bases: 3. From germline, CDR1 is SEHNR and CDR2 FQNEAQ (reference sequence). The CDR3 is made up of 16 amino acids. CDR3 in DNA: TGTGCCAGCAGCTTAGTGGGACAGGGGTCGAACACTGAAGCTTTCTTT. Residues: CASSLVGQGSNTEAFF.

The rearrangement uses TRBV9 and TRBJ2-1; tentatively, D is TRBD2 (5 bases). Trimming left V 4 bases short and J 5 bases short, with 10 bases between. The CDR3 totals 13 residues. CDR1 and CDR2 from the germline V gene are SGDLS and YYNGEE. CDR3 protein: CASSQEGNNEQFF. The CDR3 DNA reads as TGTGCCAGCAGCCAAGAGGGCAACAATGAGCAGTTCTTC.

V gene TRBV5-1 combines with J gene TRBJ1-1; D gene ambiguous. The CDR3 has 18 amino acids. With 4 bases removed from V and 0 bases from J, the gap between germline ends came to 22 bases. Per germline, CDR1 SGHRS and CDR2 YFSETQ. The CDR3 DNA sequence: TGCGCCAGCAGCCCAGGACCTAGAGGGCTGAGCATGAACACTGAAGCTTTCTTT. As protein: CASSPGPRGLSMNTEAFF.

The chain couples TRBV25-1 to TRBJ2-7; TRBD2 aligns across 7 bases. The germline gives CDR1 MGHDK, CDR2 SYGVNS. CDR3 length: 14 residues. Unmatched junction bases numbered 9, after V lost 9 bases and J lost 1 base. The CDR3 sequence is CASSGTIGSYEQYF. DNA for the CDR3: TGTGCCAGTTCCGGGACTATTGGGTCCTACGAGCAGTACTTC.

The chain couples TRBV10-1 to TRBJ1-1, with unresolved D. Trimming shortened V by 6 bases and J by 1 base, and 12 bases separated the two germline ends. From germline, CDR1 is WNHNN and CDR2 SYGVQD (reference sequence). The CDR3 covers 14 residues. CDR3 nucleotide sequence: TGCGCCAGCAGCGTTTCGTTGGGGAACACTGAAGCTTTCTTT. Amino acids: CASSVSLGNTEAFF.

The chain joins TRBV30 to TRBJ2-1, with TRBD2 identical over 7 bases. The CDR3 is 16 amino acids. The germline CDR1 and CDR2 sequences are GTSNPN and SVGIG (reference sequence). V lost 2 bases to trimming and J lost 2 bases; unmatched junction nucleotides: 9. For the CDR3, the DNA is TGTGCCTGGAGTTCCTTGAGGGCGGGGGCCTACAATGAGCAGTTCTTC. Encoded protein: CAWSSLRAGAYNEQFF.

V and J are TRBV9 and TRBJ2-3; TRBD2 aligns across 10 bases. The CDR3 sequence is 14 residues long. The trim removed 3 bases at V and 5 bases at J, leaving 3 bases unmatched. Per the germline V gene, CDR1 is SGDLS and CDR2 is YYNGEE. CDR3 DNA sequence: TGTGCCAGCAGCGCGCTAGCGGGAGAAGATACGCAGTATTTT. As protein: CASSALAGEDTQYF.

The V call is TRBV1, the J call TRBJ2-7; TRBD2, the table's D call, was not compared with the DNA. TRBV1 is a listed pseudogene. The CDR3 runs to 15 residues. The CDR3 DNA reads TGCACCAGCAGCCCAGGACTAGCGGGAGCCTACGAGCAGTACTTC. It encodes CTSSPGLAGAYEQYF.

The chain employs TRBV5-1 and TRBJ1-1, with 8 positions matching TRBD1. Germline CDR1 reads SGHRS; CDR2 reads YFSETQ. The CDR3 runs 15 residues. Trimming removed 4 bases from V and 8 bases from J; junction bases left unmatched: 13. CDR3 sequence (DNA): TGCGCCAGCAGCCCCTCGGACAGGGAGGGAGAGGAAGCTTTCTTT. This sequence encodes CASSPSDREGEEAFF.

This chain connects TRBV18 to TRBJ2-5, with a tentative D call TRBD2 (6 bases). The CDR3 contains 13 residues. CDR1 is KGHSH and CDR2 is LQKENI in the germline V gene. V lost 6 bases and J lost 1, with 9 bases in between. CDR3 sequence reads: CASSRDLQETQYF. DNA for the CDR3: TGTGCCAGCTCGCGGGACCTCCAAGAGACCCAGTACTTC.

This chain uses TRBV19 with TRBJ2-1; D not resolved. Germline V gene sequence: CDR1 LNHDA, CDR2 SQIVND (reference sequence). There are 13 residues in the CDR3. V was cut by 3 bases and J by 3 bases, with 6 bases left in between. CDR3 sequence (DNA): TGTGCCAGTAGTATGGGCAGCTACAATGAGCAGTTCTTC. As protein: CASSMGSYNEQFF.

In nucleotides, the CDR3 is TGTGCCAGCAGCTCCGACACCTATGGCTACACCTTC. Its translation: CASSSDTYGYTF. The chain links TRBV5-4 to TRBJ1-2; D remains unclear. V dropped 3 bases and J dropped 4 bases, with 7 bases sitting between them. The CDR3 runs to 12 residues. CDR1 and CDR2 (germline): SGHNT, YYREEE (reference sequence).